This TCR beta chain was observed in a study of T-cell reconstitution after alpha-beta-depleted transplantation in children. The TCRbeta library incorporated unique molecular identifiers. TCRdb itself ran the PCR reads through MiXCR, one entry per CDR3 protein. Counted here are hundreds of thousands of distinct CDR3 sequences, about 12% occurring once; the ten biggest clones make up about 2.6%. The CDR3 is 14 amino acids. The V and J ends lost 6 bases and 7 bases respectively, with 17 bases between them. The germline V gene has CDR1 MNHEY and CDR2 SVGEGT. The chain carries TRBV6-2 or TRBV6-3 and TRBJ2-3, with D perhaps matching TRBD1 or TRBD2 (5 bases each). The sequences come from PBMCs from the stem cell graft donor, collected from the stem cell graft. The sequence was collected from a human donor who donated a stem cell graft to a child with acute lymphoblastic leukemia. CDR3 region: CASRPHGRQNTQYF. The DNA of the CDR3 is TGTGCCAGCAGGCCTCATGGGAGACAGAATACGCAGTATTTT.